A selection of T cell receptor beta chains follows, all from one sample in a study of vaccination and CD4 T cells after COVID-19. In TCRdb, the PCR reads were re-called with MiXCR into one record per CDR3 protein. The sample has some 18,000 distinct CDR3 sequences, roughly 64% seen once. The specimen was CD4+ T cells from blood, collected after SARS-CoV-2 vaccination. The origin of the receptors is a human donor who had recovered from COVID-19. Each CDR3 is given with its conserved first and last residue. The D gene is left open where the match is weak. Expanded clones are given a class, and other clones once, few, many or no size at all.

13 . TRBJ2-1 . TRBV2 CASTRDHYNEQFF TGTGCCAGCACCCGGGACCACTACAATGAGCAGTTCTTC
15 . TRBJ2-3 TRBD1 TRBV7-2 CASSLLQGRTDTQYF TGTGCCAGCAGCCTACTACAGGGGCGCACAGATACGCAGTATTTT
15 . TRBJ2-3 TRBD2 TRBV5-1 CASFVGAGLTDTQYF TGCGCCAGCTTTGTGGGAGCGGGACTCACAGATACGCAGTATTTT
12 . TRBJ1-4 . TRBV20-1 CSASGVNEKLFF TGCAGTGCTAGTGGGGTGAATGAAAAACTGTTTTTT
14 . TRBJ1-2 . TRBV28 CASRIRQNNYGYTF TGTGCCAGCAGAATAAGACAGAACAACTATGGCTACACCTTC
16 . TRBJ1-2 TRBD1 TRBV6-5 CASSYSQGQGSYGYTF TGTGCCAGCAGTTACTCGCAAGGACAGGGGTCCTATGGCTACACCTTC
15 . TRBJ1-4 . TRBV7-2 CASSLGGQTNEKLFF TGTGCCAGCAGCTTAGGAGGACAGACTAATGAAAAACTGTTTTTT
13 . TRBJ1-6 . TRBV6-2/TRBV6-3 CAGHRDPLGPLHF TGTGCCGGGCACCGGGACCCTCTAGGGCCCCTCCACTTT
14 once TRBJ1-5 TRBD1 TRBV5-8 CASSDRVGNQPQHF TGTGCCAGCAGCGACAGGGTCGGCAATCAGCCCCAGCATTTT
12 . TRBJ2-7 . TRBV28 CATLEANRKQYF TGTGCCACGCTCGAAGCCAACCGGAAGCAGTACTTC
13 . TRBJ1-5 . TRBV6-1 CASKKDSPQPQHF TGTGCCAGCAAGAAGGACTCACCCCAGCCCCAGCATTTT
13 few TRBJ2-7 . TRBV2 CASAFWEDREQYF TGTGCCAGCGCTTTTTGGGAGGATCGTGAGCAGTACTTC
14 . TRBJ1-5 . TRBV2 CASSDGHPGQPQHF TGTGCCAGCAGTGACGGACACCCGGGTCAGCCCCAGCATTTT
18 . TRBJ2-2 TRBD1 TRBV20-1 CSAIPDRGPFDDTGELFF TGCAGTGCTATCCCAGACAGGGGACCTTTCGATGACACCGGGGAGCTGTTTTTT
14 . TRBJ2-5 TRBD2 TRBV11-2 CASSYRLAGETQYF TGTGCCAGCAGCTATCGACTAGCGGGAGAGACCCAGTACTTC
17 . TRBJ2-3 . TRBV2 CASGERLASGYTDTQYF TGTGCCAGCGGAGAGAGGTTGGCGAGCGGGTACACAGATACGCAGTATTTT
15 once TRBJ2-2 . TRBV18 CASSLTQADTGELFF TGTGCCAGCTCACTGACACAGGCCGACACCGGGGAGCTGTTTTTT
14 . TRBJ2-5 . TRBV6-1 CASSELGNQETQYF TGTGCCAGCAGTGAACTCGGGAACCAAGAGACCCAGTACTTC
14 . TRBJ1-1 . TRBV28 CASTSLRSNTEAFF TGTGCCAGCACCAGCCTCCGTTCGAACACTGAAGCTTTCTTT
15 . TRBJ2-5 . TRBV7-2 CASSLQTTVGETQYF TGTGCCAGCAGCCTACAGACTACGGTTGGAGAGACCCAGTACTTC
13 . TRBJ1-2 . TRBV19 CATSTGLFYGYTF TGTGCCACCTCGACAGGTTTGTTTTATGGCTACACCTTC
16 once TRBJ1-5 TRBD1 TRBV19 CASSTSRGQSNQPQHF TGTGCCAGTAGTACCTCGCGGGGACAGAGCAATCAGCCCCAGCATTTT
14 once TRBJ2-7 . TRBV7-9 CASSLTGGAYEQYF TGTGCCAGCAGCCTGACAGGAGGCGCGTACGAGCAGTACTTC
14 . TRBJ2-1 . TRBV15 CATSLELRLNEQFF TGTGCCACCAGCTTGGAGCTTCGGCTTAATGAGCAGTTCTTC
13 . TRBJ1-6 . TRBV5-8 CASSLDGNSPLHF TGTGCCAGCAGCTTGGACGGTAATTCACCCCTCCACTTT
14 . TRBJ2-1 TRBD2 TRBV20-1 CSARDYGRDRSQFF TGCAGTGCTAGAGATTACGGGAGGGATCGATCGCAGTTCTTC
14 . TRBJ2-3 . TRBV6-2/TRBV6-3 CASRLGRSTDTQYF TGTGCCAGCAGACTCGGACGGAGCACAGATACGCAGTATTTT
13 few TRBJ1-5 . TRBV12-3/TRBV12-4 CASSRTVDPPQHF TGTGCCAGCAGTCGGACCGTCGATCCCCCCCAGCATTTT
16 . TRBJ2-2 . TRBV6-1 CASSVSRQRNTGELFF TGTGCCAGCAGTGTTTCCCGACAGCGGAACACCGGGGAGCTGTTTTTT
12 . TRBJ2-5 . TRBV10-3 CAISVGEKTQYF TGTGCCATCAGTGTAGGGGAAAAGACCCAGTACTTC
12 . TRBJ2-3 . TRBV27 CASSPLGDTQYF TGTGCCAGCAGTCCCCTGGGGGATACGCAGTATTTT
11 few TRBJ2-4 . TRBV20-1 CSVGGKNIQYF TGCAGTGTCGGGGGAAAAAACATTCAGTACTTC
17 few TRBJ2-3 . TRBV19 CASSMSEHIRNTDTQYF TGTGCCAGTAGTATGTCGGAACACATCAGAAACACAGATACGCAGTATTTT
14 . TRBJ1-1 . TRBV11-3 CASSLGPRNVEAFF TGTGCCAGCAGCTTAGGGCCGAGGAACGTTGAAGCTTTCTTT
15 . TRBJ2-3 . TRBV11-1 CASSLDRTPTDTQYF TGTGCCAGCAGCTTAGACCGCACCCCCACAGATACGCAGTATTTT
13 . TRBJ2-7 . TRBV6-2/TRBV6-3 CASSLPAPYEQYF TGTGCCAGCAGTCTCCCTGCTCCCTACGAGCAGTACTTC
12 . TRBJ1-4 . TRBV24-1 CATSDLRLWLFF TGTGCCACCAGTGATTTGAGGCTTTGGCTGTTTTTT
11 . TRBJ1-4 . TRBV29-1 CSVAGDEKLFF TGCAGCGTTGCGGGGGATGAAAAACTGTTTTTT
14 few TRBJ1-5 . TRBV6-1 CASRKVQDNQPQHF TGTGCCAGCAGAAAGGTACAGGACAATCAGCCCCAGCATTTT
15 . TRBJ2-1 . TRBV12-3/TRBV12-4 CASSFFGMGYNEQFF TGTGCCAGCAGTTTCTTCGGGATGGGGTACAATGAACAGTTCTTC
13 . TRBJ1-2 TRBD1 TRBV28 CASSQTGDYGYTF TGTGCCAGCAGTCAAACAGGGGACTATGGCTACACCTTC
12 . TRBJ1-6 TRBD1 TRBV27 CASGQGFSPLHF TGTGCCAGCGGACAGGGTTTTTCACCCCTCCACTTT
13 . TRBJ2-2 . TRBV12-3/TRBV12-4 CASSSTGFGELFF TGTGCCAGCAGTTCCACAGGGTTCGGGGAGCTGTTTTTT
12 . TRBJ1-6 . TRBV29-1 CSVDSCSSPLHF TGCAGCGTTGATAGTTGTAGTTCACCCCTCCACTTT
18 . TRBJ2-2 TRBD2 TRBV7-9 CASSLPGGAGSSTGELFF TGTGCCAGCAGCTTACCCGGCGGAGCGGGAAGTAGCACCGGGGAGCTGTTTTTT
12 few TRBJ2-4 . TRBV7-9 CASRTEGNIQYF TGTGCCAGCAGGACCGAGGGAAACATTCAGTACTTC
12 few TRBJ1-2 . TRBV2 CASSRVGYGYTF TGTGCCAGCAGTCGGGTTGGCTATGGCTACACCTTC
18 few TRBJ2-3 TRBD2 TRBV7-3 CASSPGTSGSLPTDTQYF TGTGCCAGCAGCCCTGGGACTAGCGGGAGCTTACCCACAGATACGCAGTATTTT
14 . TRBJ2-1 . TRBV6-2/TRBV6-3 CASSPFLVGNEQFF TGTGCCAGCAGTCCTTTCCTAGTAGGCAATGAGCAGTTCTTC
13 . TRBJ1-2 TRBD1 TRBV27 CVSSFGQGAGYTF TGTGTCAGCAGTTTCGGACAGGGAGCTGGCTACACCTTC
15 . TRBJ1-2 . TRBV14 CASSKDLQGRIGYTF TGTGCCAGCAGCAAAGACCTCCAGGGGCGAATCGGCTACACCTTC
13 . TRBJ2-7 TRBD1 TRBV20-1 CSARVNRGNEQYF TGCAGTGCTAGAGTTAACAGGGGGAACGAGCAGTACTTC